The 23 T cell receptor beta chains below were found in one sample sequenced in a study of blood T cell repertoires in COVID-19. Sequenced by immunoSEQ multiplex PCR; TCRdb stores in-frame clones only, minus some. The table has roughly 150,000 clones, approximately 84% seen once. Sequencing was performed on PBMCs or T cells enriched from blood (not recorded which). These receptors came from a woman aged 40 to 55 with acute COVID-19.

This rearrangement joins TRBV7-9 to TRBJ2-3; tentatively, D is TRBD1 (6 bases). The CDR3 consists of 16 residues. Germline loops: CDR1 SEHNR, CDR2 FQNEAQ (reference sequence). V dropped 5 bases and J dropped 1 base, with 16 bases sitting between them. The CDR3 reads CASSPTRGKRTDTQYF. DNA of the CDR3: TGTGCCAGCAGCCCTACGAGGGGGAAACGCACAGATACGCAGTATTTT.

The chain uses TRBV6-5 and TRBJ1-2; perhaps TRBD1 as D (6 bases). The CDR3 spans 12 residues. Germline values: CDR1 MNHEY, CDR2 SVGAGI. With 5 bases removed from V and 6 bases from J, the gap between germline ends came to 10 bases. In nucleotides, the CDR3 is TGTGCCAGCAGTAGACAGGTGGATGGCTACACCTTC. Protein sequence: CASSRQVDGYTF.

The CDR3 is CASSPGRSPLHF. Here the CDR3 DNA reads TGTGCCAGCAGCCCGGGAAGGTCACCCCTCCACTTT. The chain is built from TRBV11-1 and TRBJ1-6; D not certain. The CDR3 extends over 12 amino acids. Germline lookup yields CDR1 SGHAT and CDR2 FQDESV (reference sequence). Trimming shortened V by 5 bases and J by 10 bases, and 9 bases separated the two germline ends.

The J gene is TRBJ2-4, the V gene TRBV6-5, with TRBD1 matching 10 bases. CDR3 length equals 15 residues. Per the germline V gene, CDR1 is MNHEY and CDR2 is SVGAGI. Trimming cost V 6 bases and J 6 bases; bases outside gene matches: 8. The CDR3 sequence is CASRATGGAINIQYF. In nucleotides, the CDR3 is TGTGCCAGCAGGGCGACAGGGGGCGCGATAAACATTCAGTACTTC.

For the CDR3, the DNA is TGTGCCAGCAGCCAAGATGCGGGAGGGGTACGCCTGTATTTT. Its protein is CASSQDAGGVRLYF. The chain employs TRBV14 and TRBJ2-3, with TRBD2 matching over 9 bases. The CDR3 runs to 14 residues. Germline loops: CDR1 SGHDN, CDR2 FVKESK. V was clipped by 0 bases and J by 14 bases; unmatched bases: 9.

This clone was recorded a few times. J is TRBJ1-5 and V is TRBV21-1. TRBV21-1 is a documented pseudogene. The CDR3 loop spans 17 amino acids. CDR3: CASTSTGGRISNQPQHF. The CDR3 DNA reads as TGTGCCAGCACCTCTACCGGGGGGCGGATTAGCAATCAGCCCCAGCATTTT.

The chain has TRBV5-1 and TRBJ1-1; 7 bases are shared with TRBD1. The CDR3 runs to 11 residues. Germline CDR1 reads SGHRS; CDR2 reads YFSETQ. V trimming: 0 bases; J trimming: 13 bases; junction bases outside the gene matches: 3. The CDR3 DNA follows: TGCGCCAGCAGCTTGGAGGGGGCGGTTTTCTTT. It translates to CASSLEGAVFF.

The gene calls are TRBV5-1 and TRBJ1-2; D ambiguous. This CDR3 is 15 amino acids long. Germline loops: CDR1 SGHRS, CDR2 YFSETQ. The V and J ends lost 0 bases and 3 bases respectively, with 12 bases between them. Here the CDR3 DNA reads TGCGCCAGCAGCTTGGCCGTCGGGGAGGACTATGGCTACACCTTC. Protein product: CASSLAVGEDYGYTF.

The rearrangement joins TRBV7-2 to TRBJ1-5, with D possibly being TRBD1 (5 bases). Germline V gives CDR1 SGHTA, CDR2 FQGNSA. V dropped 0 bases and J dropped 6 bases, with 9 bases sitting between them. The CDR3 is made up of 14 amino acids. In DNA form, the CDR3 reads TGTGCCAGCAGCTTAGCCTGGGGGGGTCAGCCCCAGCATTTT. Residues: CASSLAWGGQPQHF.

The chain has TRBV6-5 and TRBJ1-1, with 9 nucleotides matching TRBD1. The CDR3 has 14 amino acids. J lost 5 bases, V lost 0 bases, and 1 base had no gene match. CDR1 and CDR2 (germline): MNHEY, SVGAGI. CDR3 residues: CASSYSTGGTEAFF. The CDR3 DNA reads as TGTGCCAGCAGTTACTCGACAGGGGGGACTGAAGCTTTCTTT.

This clone was found once. This chain joins TRBV9 and TRBJ2-1, with 7 bases matching TRBD1. The CDR3 sequence is 16 residues long. Germline V gene sequence: CDR1 SGDLS, CDR2 YYNGEE. The V gene end was trimmed by 0 bases and the J gene end by 3 bases; junction bases not matched to a gene: 6. Here the CDR3 reads CASSVGGGHIYNEQFF. Here the CDR3 DNA reads TGTGCCAGCAGCGTAGGAGGGGGCCACATCTACAATGAGCAGTTCTTC.

The chain links TRBV7-2 to TRBJ2-5, with D possibly matching TRBD2 (6 bases). With 2 bases removed from V and 3 bases from J, the gap between germline ends came to 10 bases. The CDR3 is 14 amino acids. CDR1 is SGHTA and CDR2 is FQGNSA in the germline V gene. CDR3 bases: TGTGCCAGCAGCTTATTTGGCGGGGAAGAGACCCAGTACTTC. Amino acid sequence: CASSLFGGEETQYF.

The V gene is TRBV5-1, the J gene TRBJ2-5; 9 bases map to TRBD2. This CDR3 has 17 amino acids. V trimming: 1 base; J trimming: 1 base; junction bases outside the gene matches: 8. Per the germline V gene, CDR1 is SGHRS and CDR2 is YFSETQ. CDR3: CASSLLAGRGGQETQYF. The CDR3 coding sequence is TGCGCCAGCAGCTTGCTAGCGGGAAGGGGGGGCCAAGAGACCCAGTACTTC.

Here the CDR3 reads CAWSVADRTNTEAFF. The DNA of the CDR3 is TGTGCCTGGAGTGTGGCGGACAGAACGAACACTGAAGCTTTCTTT. This chain connects TRBV30 to TRBJ1-1; the D gene is possibly TRBD1 (6 bases). The V end was cut by 0 bases, the J end by 1 base, with 12 bases between. This CDR3 spans 15 amino acids. Germline values: CDR1 GTSNPN, CDR2 SVGIG (reference sequence).

V usage is TRBV2 and J usage is TRBJ2-2, with 10 bases that match TRBD2. Germline CDR1 is SNHLY and CDR2 is FYNNEI. This CDR3 has 18 amino acids. The trim removed 4 bases at V and 3 bases at J, leaving 11 bases unmatched. CDR3 nucleotide sequence: TGTGCCAGCAGTGTCAGTCAGCGGGAGGGCCAGGACACCGGGGAGCTGTTTTTT. This encodes CASSVSQREGQDTGELFF.

The genes are TRBV19 and TRBJ1-5; D might be TRBD1 (6 bases). The CDR3 totals 14 residues. CDR1 is LNHDA and CDR2 is SQIVND in the germline V gene (reference sequence). V lost 7 bases and J lost 3, with 13 bases in between. The CDR3 DNA sequence: TGTGCCAGTACCCAGGGGCGGGTCAATCAGCCCCAGCATTTT. Its protein product is CASTQGRVNQPQHF.

For the CDR3, the DNA is TGCGCCAGCAGCTTTAAGGAGTACAATGAGCAGTTCTTC. This codes for CASSFKEYNEQFF. This sequence joins TRBV5-1 and TRBJ2-1; D remains unclear. Germline CDR1 SGHRS, CDR2 YFSETQ. Trimming stripped 2 bases from V and 4 bases from J, with 7 bases between. The CDR3 has 13 residues.

This chain connects TRBV28 to TRBJ2-1; 10 nucleotides agree with TRBD2. Germline-derived CDR1 and CDR2 are MDHEN and SYDVKM. V lost 4 bases, J lost 7 bases, and 22 bases stayed unmatched. The CDR3 contains 20 residues. The CDR3 region is CASSSVRAGEGLAGVNEQFF. CDR3 nucleotide sequence: TGTGCCAGCAGTTCTGTCCGGGCAGGGGAAGGGCTAGCGGGAGTTAATGAGCAGTTCTTC.

The gene calls are TRBV28 and TRBJ1-2, with a tentative D call TRBD1 (6 bases). Germline V gene sequence: CDR1 MDHEN, CDR2 SYDVKM. This CDR3 has 14 residues. V was shortened by 1 base and J by 7 bases, with 13 bases between the two germline ends. CDR3 in amino acids: CASSLSGGGIGYTF. CDR3 DNA: TGTGCCAGCAGTTTATCGGGAGGGGGAATTGGCTACACCTTC.

CDR3 sequence reads: CASSLALAGISEQYF. CDR3 sequence (DNA): TGCGCCAGCAGCTTGGCACTAGCGGGAATTTCCGAGCAGTACTTC. This chain uses TRBV5-1 with TRBJ2-7; TRBD2 matches at 10 bases. The CDR3 loop spans 15 amino acids. The V segment lost 0 bases and the J segment 6 bases; nucleotides outside the gene matches: 6. Looked up from germline, CDR1 is SGHRS and CDR2 is YFSETQ. Looking up the rest from reference TRBV5-1 and TRBJ2-7 gives the full variable domain: KAGVTQTPRYLIKTRGQQVTLSCSPISGHRSVSWYQQTPGQGLQFLFEYFSETQRNKGNFPGRFSGRQFSNSRSEMNVSTLELGDSALYLCASSLALAGISEQYFGPGTRLTVT.

The chain carries TRBV27 and TRBJ1-1; 7 nucleotides align to TRBD1. In germline, CDR1 is MNHEY, CDR2 SMNVEV (reference sequence). V trimming: 4 bases; J trimming: 6 bases; junction bases outside the gene matches: 5. CDR3 length: 13 residues. The CDR3 bases are TGTGCCAGCAGTTCCCGACAGGGCGCTGAAGCTTTCTTT. Protein product: CASSSRQGAEAFF.

This clone was counted only a few times. J is TRBJ2-7 and V is TRBV3-1 (or the pseudogene TRBV3-2), with D possibly matching TRBD1 (5 bases). The CDR3 totals 15 residues. CDR1 is LGHDT, CDR2 YNNKEL, per germline (reference sequence). The V gene lost 3 bases and the J gene lost 4 bases, with 16 bases spanning the gap. The CDR3 DNA follows: TGTGCCAGCAGCCATATGACAGCCCGGCGGTACGAGCAGTACTTC. It translates to CASSHMTARRYEQYF.

The chain carries TRBV27 and TRBJ2-3; the match to TRBD1 covers 9 bases. Germline CDR1 reads MNHEY; CDR2 reads SMNVEV (reference sequence). V gave up 5 bases and J gave up 0 bases; unmatched junction bases: 3. This CDR3 comprises 15 residues. CDR3 sequence (DNA): TGTGCCAGCAGTCTGACAGGGGGTAGCACAGATACGCAGTATTTT. Encoded protein: CASSLTGGSTDTQYF.